The present entry profiles one T cell receptor beta chain with its context. The sample belongs to a study of T cell changes during pregnancy in multiple sclerosis. The CDR3 is 17 amino acids. In germline, CDR1 is LGHNA, CDR2 YNFKEQ. V gave up 5 bases and J gave up 0 bases, with 14 bases separating them. The assay was immunoSEQ multiplex PCR, and TCRdb's table has in-frame clones only and misses some. The data contain around 100,000 clones, approximately 92% of them seen just once; the ten biggest clones take up around 3.2%. The sample in question was peripheral blood, obtained in the second trimester of pregnancy. The V and J genes are TRBV4-2 and TRBJ2-6, with D perhaps matching TRBD2 (6 bases). The clonotype comes from a female donor with multiple sclerosis, enrolled in a pregnancy study. In nucleotides, the CDR3 is TGTGCCAGCAGCGAGGGGCAGGGAGGCTCTGGGGCCAACGTCCTGACTTTC. It is translated as CASSEGQGGSGANVLTF.